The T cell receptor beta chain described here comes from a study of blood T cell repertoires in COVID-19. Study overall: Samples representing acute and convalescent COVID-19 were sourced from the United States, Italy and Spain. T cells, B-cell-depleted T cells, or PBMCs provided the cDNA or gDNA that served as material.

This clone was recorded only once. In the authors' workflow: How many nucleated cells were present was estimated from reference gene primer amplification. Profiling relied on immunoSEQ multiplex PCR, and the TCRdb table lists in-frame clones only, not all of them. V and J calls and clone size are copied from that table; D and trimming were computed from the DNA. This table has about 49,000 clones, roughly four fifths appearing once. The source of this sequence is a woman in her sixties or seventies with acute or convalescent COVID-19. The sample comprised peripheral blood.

CDR3 in DNA: TGCGCCAGCAGCTTGGCGGGCAAGGAGGTCTACGAGCAGTACTTC. As protein: CASSLAGKEVYEQYF. The chain links TRBV5-1 to TRBJ2-7, with D possibly being TRBD2 (5 bases). The germline V and J ends were trimmed by 0 bases and 3 bases, with 13 bases remaining between them. The V gene's germline CDR1 is SGHRS and CDR2 YFSETQ. The length of the CDR3 is 15 residues.